This T cell receptor beta chain appears in the sequencing data of a study of blood T cells in healthy people across ages. The CDR3 runs 14 residues. CDR1 and CDR2 (germline): MNHEY, SVGEGT. For the second PCR, which ran for about 7 to 11 cycles, a sample-barcoded 5' primer and a J-beta primer mix were used. In TCRdb, the 5' RACE reads were re-called with MiXCR into one record per CDR3 protein. Here the sample spans about 2 million distinct CDR3 sequences, just under 50% being singletons. This TCR was sampled from a woman between 35 and 50 years old in good health. V usage is TRBV6-2 or TRBV6-3 and J usage is TRBJ1-2, with no clear D. The sequencing input was blood. CDR3 region: CGTTEGILNYGYTF. In DNA, the CDR3 is TGTGGGACCACAGAGGGCATCTTAAACTATGGCTACACCTTC.